These 16 T cell receptor beta chains originate from one sample sequenced in a study of blood T cells in healthy people across ages. A second 7 to 11 cycle PCR used barcoded and J-beta primers. TCRdb re-called the 5' RACE reads through MiXCR, storing one row per CDR3 protein. This table has over 700,000 distinct CDR3 sequences, roughly 50% appearing once. Source material: blood. These receptors all stem from a man older than 75 in good health.

This chain uses TRBV7-2 with TRBJ2-1; D is possibly TRBD2 (5 bases). Per germline, CDR1 SGHTA and CDR2 FQGNSA. This CDR3 has 14 residues. Deletions cut 7 bases from V and 9 bases from J, with 19 bases between. For the CDR3, the DNA is TGTGCCAGCAATGTTGCTAGCTGGGATAGTGAGCAGTTCTTC. This encodes CASNVASWDSEQFF.

V is TRBV12-3 or TRBV12-4 and J is TRBJ1-1; D unclear. The CDR3 loop spans 15 amino acids. V lost 6 bases and J lost 0, with 14 bases in between. CDR3 protein: CASSYTGSMNTEAFF. The CDR3 DNA reads as TGTGCCAGCAGCTATACGGGGAGCATGAACACTGAAGCTTTCTTT.

The V and J genes are TRBV6-5 and TRBJ2-7; D is perhaps TRBD1 (6 bases). Germline assignment: CDR1 MNHEY and CDR2 SVGAGI. V lost 7 bases and J lost 4, with 17 bases in between. The CDR3 is 14 amino acids. CDR3 nucleotide sequence: TGTGCCAGCACTACAGGGCCGGGGCCTTACGAGCAGTACTTC. The encoded protein is CASTTGPGPYEQYF.

The gene calls are TRBV7-2 and TRBJ2-5; D gene uncertain. CDR3 size: 14 residues. Per the germline V gene, CDR1 is SGHTA and CDR2 is FQGNSA. The germline V and J ends were trimmed by 4 bases and 4 bases, with 13 bases remaining between them. The CDR3 sequence: CASSSSGPGETQYF. CDR3 nucleotides: TGTGCCAGCAGCTCCTCTGGACCGGGAGAGACCCAGTACTTC.

On this clonotype: Germline is not matched at one junction end, which may reflect a read error. This chain uses TRBV27 with TRBJ1-2; D may be TRBD1 (5 bases). The germline V gene has CDR1 MNHEY and CDR2 SMNVEV (reference sequence). The CDR3 is made up of 13 amino acids. CDR3 protein: CASSRESDYGHTF. The CDR3 DNA reads TGTGCCAGCAGCAGGGAGTCAGACTATGGCCACACCTTC.

This clonotype showed up just a few times. The chain employs TRBV7-9 and TRBJ2-7; D is unresolved. Trimming pared 7 bases from V and 1 base from J, leaving 17 bases between. CDR1 is SEHNR and CDR2 is FQNEAQ in the germline V gene (reference sequence). This CDR3 region has 15 residues. CDR3 coding DNA: TGTGCCAGCACCCGGTCGAACCACCGGTCCTACGAGCAGTACTTC. Translating it yields CASTRSNHRSYEQYF.

This clonotype has at least ten counts. The gene calls are TRBV4-1 and TRBJ2-1, with TRBD2 identical over 9 bases. The V and J ends lost 1 base and 7 bases, in that order; junction bases with no gene match: 11. This CDR3 has 17 amino acids. Germline V gene data show CDR1 as MGHRA and CDR2 as YSYEKL. The chain's CDR3 is CASSQAFGGGAGNEQFF. For the CDR3, the DNA is TGCGCCAGCAGCCAAGCTTTTGGCGGGGGGGCCGGGAATGAGCAGTTCTTC.

The V and J genes are TRBV20-1 and TRBJ2-5; tentatively, D is TRBD1 (6 bases). This CDR3 comprises 15 residues. The V end lost 2 bases, the J end lost 2 bases, and 15 bases lay between the germline ends. Per germline, CDR1 DFQATT and CDR2 SNEGSKA (reference sequence). CDR3 nucleotides: TGCAGTGCTAGATCCCAGACAGGCCTACAAGAGACCCAGTACTTC. It yields the protein CSARSQTGLQETQYF.

V gene TRBV6-5 combines with J gene TRBJ2-7, with 8 bases that match TRBD1. V lost 0 bases to trimming and J lost 6 bases; unmatched junction nucleotides: 10. This CDR3 contains 16 residues. The germline CDR1 and CDR2 sequences are MNHEY and SVGAGI. The CDR3 coding sequence is TGTGCCAGCAGTTACTCGAAAGGTCAGGGGGCCGTCGAGCAGTACTTC. This codes for CASSYSKGQGAVEQYF.

This rearrangement joins TRBV27 to TRBJ2-6; D unclear. This CDR3 is 17 amino acids long. The V end lost 4 bases, the J end lost 1 base, and 14 bases lay between the germline ends. The germline CDR1 and CDR2 sequences are MNHEY and SMNVEV (reference sequence). CDR3 sequence: CASSYRVKGSGANVLTF. The CDR3 nucleotides read TGTGCCAGCAGTTACCGGGTTAAGGGATCTGGGGCCAACGTCCTGACTTTC. Full variable domain (missing parts from reference TRBV27 and TRBJ2-6): EAQVTQNPRYLITVTGKKLTVTCSQNMNHEYMSWYRQDPGLGLRQIYYSMNVEVTDKGDVPEGYKVSRKEKRNFPLILESPSPNQTSLYFCASSYRVKGSGANVLTFGAGSRLTVL.

The chain uses TRBV12-3 or TRBV12-4 and TRBJ1-2; D not certain. With 5 bases removed from V and 10 bases from J, the gap between germline ends came to 17 bases. This CDR3 spans 13 amino acids. The CDR3 is CASSPAPRANYTF. CDR3 in DNA: TGTGCCAGCAGTCCGGCTCCAAGGGCCAACTACACCTTC.

This clonotype was seen a handful of times. This chain links TRBV12-3 or TRBV12-4 with TRBJ1-1; D remains unclear. CDR3 length: 13 amino acids. V was clipped by 2 bases and J by 7 bases, with 11 bases between them. CDR3 protein: CASSLSLRSEAFF. As DNA, the CDR3 is TGTGCCAGCAGTTTATCCCTGCGGAGTGAAGCTTTCTTT.

This clonotype has just one count. The junction shows a germline mismatch at one end, possibly a read error. V gene TRBV12-3 or TRBV12-4 combines with J gene TRBJ1-1; 8 bases are a match to TRBD1. The CDR3 is 14 amino acids. The CDR3 region has the DNA TGTGCCAGCAGACGGACAGGGATCGGCACTGAGGCTTTCTTT. Its protein product is CASRRTGIGTEAFF.

This clonotype came up a few times. The chain joins TRBV7-3 to TRBJ2-1, with D unclear. The CDR3 has 17 residues. Trimming took off 2 bases at V and 0 bases at J, with 14 bases between the two ends. CDR1 SGHTA and CDR2 FQGTGA come from the germline V gene. The CDR3 DNA follows: TGTGCCAGCAGCTTACGGGCCCAAAAGAGCTCCTACAATGAGCAGTTCTTC. Residues: CASSLRAQKSSYNEQFF.

CDR3 nucleotides: TGCGCCAGCAGCTTGGGGCAGAGCCCACAAGAGACCCAGTACTTC. Translating it yields CASSLGQSPQETQYF. This chain uses TRBV5-1 with TRBJ2-5, with D uncertain. In germline, CDR1 is SGHRS, CDR2 YFSETQ. The CDR3 loop spans 15 amino acids. The V end was cut by 0 bases, the J end by 2 bases, with 11 bases between.

V and J are TRBV11-1 and TRBJ1-1; 12 bases are a match to TRBD1. V dropped 5 bases and J dropped 4; count of bases not matched to a gene: 8. Germline V gene lookup returns CDR1 SGHAT and CDR2 FQDESV (reference sequence). This CDR3 is built from 16 residues. CDR3 in amino acids: CASSEGTGGSGTEAFF. DNA of the CDR3: TGTGCCAGCAGCGAGGGGACAGGGGGCTCGGGCACTGAAGCTTTCTTT.